This T cell receptor beta chain was recovered during a study of blood T cell repertoires in COVID-19. Study-wide background: The United States, Italy and Spain supplied acute and convalescent COVID-19 samples. The analysed material was cDNA or gDNA that came from T cells, B-cell-depleted T cells, or PBMCs.

This clone came up once. The junction had 10 bases not matched to a gene; V was cut back by 1 base and J by 7 bases. Germline-derived CDR1 and CDR2 are SGHTA and FQGNSA. The length of the CDR3 is 16 residues. TCRdb keeps only in-frame clones here, not all; method: immunoSEQ multiplex PCR. The data show 180,000 or so clones, around 87% seen once. The rearrangement uses TRBV7-2 and TRBJ2-3; 8 bases match TRBD2. Sequenced: peripheral blood. The TCR originated in a woman aged 80 or over in a cohort sampled during active or convalescent COVID-19. The CDR3 sequence: CASSLVAGGQPNTQYF. The CDR3 DNA follows: TGTGCCAGCAGCTTAGTTGCGGGGGGCCAGCCGAATACGCAGTATTTT.